The clone carrying this T cell receptor (beta chain) appeared once. The antigen remains undetermined. The data are from a study of vaccination and CD4 T cells after COVID-19. Between the trimmed V and J ends, which lost 5 bases and 6 bases, there was a span of 8 bases. The CDR3 loop spans 12 amino acids. Germline CDR1 and CDR2: SNHLY and FYNNEI. Regarding treatment: roughly ten-day PBMC culture with coronavirus spike peptide pools or control peptides (ViraFEST assay). Using peptide pools, antigen-specific T cells were expanded in ViraFEST before TCRs were sequenced. The Oncomine TCR Beta short-read assay was applied to DNA of cultured CD4+ T cells. Using its own MiXCR run on the PCR reads, TCRdb lists one record per CDR3 protein. This sample has under 5,500 distinct CDR3 sequences; more than 75% occur once, and the top ten carry 45% to 50%.

This chain connects TRBV2 to TRBJ1-5; D ambiguous. The clonotype comes from a human donor who had recovered from COVID-19. The sequenced material came from CD4+ T cells from blood, cultured in vitro. CDR3 region: CASSMDAQPQHF. As DNA, the CDR3 is TGTGCCAGCAGTATGGATGCTCAGCCCCAGCATTTT.